The clone carrying this TCR beta chain was observed a few times. cDNA libraries for TCR alpha and TCR beta, carrying sample barcodes and UMIs, came from 5'RACE with constant-segment primers. One entry per CDR3 protein results from TCRdb running MiXCR on the 5' RACE reads. The sample carries hundreds of thousands of distinct CDR3 sequences, approximately 14% recorded once. The sample belongs to a study of T-cell memory formation after mild COVID-19. Whole-study context: TCR clusters mostly belonged to single donors.

The source material was PBMCs or a T cell subset sorted from them (not recorded which). This TCR was sampled from a man younger than 35 who had mild COVID-19 (a few samples of this study predate the infection). Cell type and time point are not known.

The CDR3 DNA reads as TGCAGTGCTAGGCGGAGCGACTTCCACCTTAACTATGGCTACACCTTC. It is translated as CSARRSDFHLNYGYTF. The rearrangement joins TRBV20-1 to TRBJ1-2; the D is unclear. Germline loops: CDR1 DFQATT, CDR2 SNEGSKA (reference sequence). This CDR3 is 16 amino acids long. V lost 3 bases and J 1 base, leaving 18 bases between the germline ends.